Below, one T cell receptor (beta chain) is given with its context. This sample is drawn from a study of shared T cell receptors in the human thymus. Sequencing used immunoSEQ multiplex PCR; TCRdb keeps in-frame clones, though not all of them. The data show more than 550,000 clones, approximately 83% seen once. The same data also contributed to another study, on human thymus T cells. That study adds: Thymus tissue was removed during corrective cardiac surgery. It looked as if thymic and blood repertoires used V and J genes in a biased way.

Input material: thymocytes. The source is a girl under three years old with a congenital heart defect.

The CDR3 loop is CASSSSTGAQNQPQHF. The CDR3 DNA follows: TGTGCCAGCAGCTCTTCCACAGGGGCTCAAAATCAGCCCCAGCATTTT. The chain joins TRBV11-2 to TRBJ1-5; the match to TRBD1 covers 7 bases. CDR3 length: 16 amino acids. Trimming at V came to 4 bases and at J to 4 bases, leaving 10 bases not matched to a gene. The germline V gene has CDR1 SGHAT and CDR2 FQNNGV.